This record covers a single T cell receptor beta chain. It has no known antigen specificity. No base quality information exists; no much larger clone differs at one position. This entry belongs to a study of shared clonotypes between healthy human individuals (dated by TCRdb to 2018 to 2020). For context, the study as a whole: The cohort included three men and a couple of women between 18 and 49 years of age. The study deeply sequenced blood TCR repertoires of several healthy adults to estimate repertoire size and the extent of clonotype sharing between individuals. Per donor, leukapheresis produced somewhere between about 0.94 and 10 billion PBMCs. To increase sequencing depth and limit assay-specific biases, TCR repertoire library preparation and sequencing were carried out by different laboratories using diverse techniques. For each donor, three plates each were used for CD4 naive and CD4 memory, two plates were used for CD8 naive, and one plate was used for CD8 memory.

Using the deep immunoSEQ assay, multiplex PCR amplified TCR CDR3 regions from genomic DNA. For each cell subset, the extracted genomic DNA was distributed evenly across all wells of several immunoSEQ 96-well plates, and each plate served as one replicate. Each replicate PCR for sorted subsets received approximately 220 ng genomic DNA, equal to tens of thousands of T cell genomes. Purified libraries were measured with a Qubit 3.0 fluorometer, size-checked on a Bioanalyzer 2100, and measured again with the KAPA Library Quantification kit. Every immunoSEQ 96-well plate was sequenced on a separate single-read 150-cycle Illumina NextSeq 550 flow cell. The original methods were these. Because the immunoSEQ output included only junctional sequences and no quality scores, the filtering could not be the same as the filtering used for full-length reads. To assign V/J genes and CDR3, sequences were annotated against IMGT germline references using PyIR, a Python wrapper for IgBLAST v1.9. Any read was removed if the V/J assignment was weak (E-value above 1e-6), the CDR3 was missing, or the read contained stop codons, out-of-frame junctions, or ambiguous translated residues. V3J clonotypes were defined by identical inferred V gene, J gene, and CDR3 amino acid sequence. To compute the percentage overlap between repertoires, the number of shared unique clonotypes was divided by the size of the smaller repertoire. Repertoire richness was assessed with RTK rarefaction, the Chao1 estimator, and Recon v2.1 estimates of unobserved clonotypes. Generation probabilities for all TCRbeta clonotypes obtained by the gDNA method from a handful of donors were computed using OLGA. This is the immuneACCESS table as TCRdb keeps it, with only in-frame sequences that have V and J called. A part of the clones is gone; compared with another copy, unresolved V genes explain less than half, and the rest is unexplained. V, J and clone size are taken as reported in that table, and D and trimming were inferred from the DNA itself. Present in this sample are roughly 700,000 clones, around 72% of which were seen just once. Jointly, the top ten make up 1.7% of the sample.

The donors were healthy, HIV-negative adults with no recently reported acute infections or vaccinations. Only Caucasian adults living in Nashville, Tennessee, USA were represented among the donors. CD4+ T cells were enriched by magnetic negative selection; naive cells were then positively selected on CD45RA, and the negative fraction formed the memory subset. Blood was collected by leukapheresis, and PBMCs were isolated by Ficoll-Histopaque density gradient centrifugation and then cryopreserved in liquid nitrogen vapor phase. Analytical flow cytometry was used to check the purity and quantity of each magnetically sorted T cell population. Each sorted fraction had its genomic DNA isolated and then quantified by UV absorbance on a Nanodrop 2000c. Beyond this particular receptor, the publication reports: Pairwise subsampling led to the expectation that sequencing depth would affect the degree of clonotype sharing among donors. Naive subsets generally had larger estimated clonotype richness than memory subsets did. Sharing across several donors was observed for around 5% of naive CD4, 3% to 3.5% of naive CD8, over 2% of memory CD4, and about 0.4% of memory CD8 clonotypes. The small number of donors limited the genetic and exposure-history diversity represented. Higher generation probabilities were observed for clonotypes shared by all four sorted-subset donors than for non-shared clonotypes. Even with the large sequencing depth, rarefaction of the sorted-subset datasets indicated that sequencing was incomplete. Sampling was restricted to blood, and TCR repertoires in tissue are likely to differ from TCR repertoires in blood.

According to the germline V gene, CDR1 reads MDHEN and CDR2 reads SYDVKM. From its cysteine to its phenylalanine, the CDR3 spans 16 amino acids. Left in the record is the CDR3 DNA by itself, 48 bases read in frame from the first base. Trimming at the junction amounts to 6 bases on V and 10 bases on J, and the germline ends lie 24 bases apart. Recombination linked TRBV28 to TRBJ1-4; 5 matching bases give a weak D call of TRBD1. The clonotype comes from a woman younger than 45 in good health. The sample taken for sequencing was memory CD4+ T cells sorted from blood. The sample's cell subset or site label, in plain terms: CD45RA-negative fraction. CDR3 protein: CASSPRAGLKVAKLFF. The DNA reads as follows: TGTGCCAGCAGCCCCCGGGCGGGACTCAAAGTGGCAAAACTGTTTTTT.